Below are 32 T cell receptor beta chains sequenced from a single sample in a study of T cells in localized non-small cell lung cancer. Produced via immunoSEQ multiplex PCR; TCRdb's table is partial and in-frame only. The table records about 40,000 clones, roughly 86% of them present only once. Sequenced material: peripheral blood, taken before any cancer treatment. The source of these receptors is a man aged 40-75 years with stage I lung adenocarcinoma.

The chain combines TRBV7-2 with TRBJ2-4; D unresolved. V dropped 1 base and J dropped 3 bases, with 10 bases sitting between them. Germline V lookup: CDR1 SGHTA, CDR2 FQGNSA. The CDR3 has 15 residues. CDR3: CASSLGQWRKNIQYF. Written as DNA, the CDR3 is TGTGCCAGCAGCTTAGGCCAATGGCGCAAAAACATTCAGTACTTC.

The CDR3 spells CASSFSSRNEQFF. CDR3 nucleotides: TGTGCCAGCAGTTTTTCTAGTAGGAATGAGCAGTTCTTC. The chain recombines TRBV27 with TRBJ2-1; D ambiguous. Germline V CDR1 and CDR2: MNHEY, SMNVEV (reference sequence). Trimming removed 3 bases at V and 7 bases at J, with 10 bases between. CDR3 length equals 13 residues.

The chain carries TRBV18 and TRBJ1-2; TRBD1 might be the D (5 bases). The CDR3 spans 15 residues. The V gene lost 4 bases and the J gene lost 7 bases, with 19 bases spanning the gap. From germline, CDR1 is KGHSH and CDR2 LQKENI. CDR3 loop: CASSLGTGVVAGYTF. For the CDR3, the DNA is TGTGCCAGCTCACTGGGAACAGGAGTGGTTGCTGGCTACACCTTC.

The rearrangement links TRBV7-2 to TRBJ1-5; D is ambiguous. V was clipped by 4 bases and J by 4 bases, with 14 bases between them. CDR3 length equals 15 residues. The germline V gene has CDR1 SGHTA and CDR2 FQGNSA. CDR3 DNA sequence: TGTGCCAGCAGCTCCCGGGGAGTGGGAAATCAGCCCCAGCATTTT. It is translated as CASSSRGVGNQPQHF. Full variable domain (outside the CDR3, taken from reference TRBV7-2 and TRBJ1-5): GAGVSQSPSNKVTEKGKDVELRCDPISGHTALYWYRQSLGQGLEFLIYFQGNSAPDKSGLPSDRFSAERTGGSVSTLTIQRTQQEDSAVYLCASSSRGVGNQPQHFGDGTRLSIL.

V gene TRBV10-3 combines with J gene TRBJ2-1; TRBD2 is a possible D gene (6 bases). This CDR3 comprises 14 residues. Germline CDR1 is ENHRY and CDR2 is SYGVKD. The V and J ends lost 9 bases and 7 bases respectively, with 19 bases between them. The CDR3 nucleotides read TGTGCCATGGGGCGGGGACCTCCAGGGAATGAGCAGTTCTTC. It specifies CAMGRGPPGNEQFF.

V is TRBV28 and J is TRBJ1-4, with D uncertain. The V and J ends lost 5 bases and 9 bases respectively, with 13 bases between them. Germline-derived CDR1 and CDR2 are MDHEN and SYDVKM. The CDR3 consists of 13 residues. CDR3 sequence: CASSPRTEKKLFF. In DNA, the CDR3 is TGTGCCAGCAGTCCACGGACTGAAAAAAAACTGTTTTTT.

The CDR3 loop reads CASSLTSGASYNEQFF. The CDR3 DNA is TGTGCCAGCAGCCTCACTAGCGGGGCCTCCTACAATGAGCAGTTCTTC. The J gene is TRBJ2-1, the V gene TRBV7-6; 10 nucleotides align to TRBD2. The CDR3 covers 16 residues. The V gene end was trimmed by 5 bases and the J gene end by 0 bases; junction bases not matched to a gene: 4. Germline V lookup: CDR1 SGHVS, CDR2 FNYEAQ.

The gene calls are TRBV4-1 and TRBJ2-5; 8 bases fit TRBD2. This CDR3 spans 15 amino acids. Trimming took 8 bases from V and 3 from J; bases not matched to a gene: 11. The germline CDR1 and CDR2 sequences are MGHRA and YSYEKL. The CDR3 bases are TGCGCCAGCCGGCGTCGGGAGGGAGTCAAAGAGACCCAGTACTTC. It translates to CASRRREGVKETQYF.

A word on this clone: At one end, the junction sequence differs from germline, possibly due to a read error. The V gene is TRBV7-7, the J gene TRBJ1-4; the match to TRBD1 covers 7 bases. Germline CDR1 and CDR2: SSHAT and FNYEAQ (reference sequence). The CDR3 consists of 14 residues. The CDR3 region is CASSLHQGDEKLFF. CDR3 nucleotides: TGTGCTAGCAGCTTACACCAGGGGGATGAAAAACTGTTTTTT.

The gene calls are TRBV6-5 and TRBJ1-2; D not certain. V dropped 4 bases and J dropped 8 bases, with 20 bases sitting between them. Germline CDR1 and CDR2: MNHEY and SVGAGI. The CDR3 contains 15 residues. The CDR3 loop is CASSSSNSLGGGYTF. The CDR3 DNA sequence: TGTGCCAGCAGTTCCTCGAACTCCCTGGGCGGCGGCTACACCTTC.

V and J are TRBV15 and TRBJ1-1, with 7 nucleotides matching TRBD1. The CDR3 length is 16 residues. Germline trimming cut 8 bases from V and 1 base from J; bases unmatched to any gene: 13. Germline CDR1 LNHNV, CDR2 YYDKDF (reference sequence). The chain's CDR3 is CATGLDRALQNTEAFF. The CDR3, as DNA: TGTGCCACCGGCCTCGACAGGGCCCTACAGAACACTGAAGCTTTCTTT.

By sample fraction, this clone is medium-sized (0.01 to 0.1%). The chain is built from TRBV7-9 and TRBJ2-7; TRBD1 or TRBD2 may be the D gene (6 bases each). Between the trimmed V and J ends, which lost 1 base and 7 bases, there was a span of 14 bases. The CDR3 contains 14 residues. CDR1 is SEHNR, CDR2 FQNEAQ, per germline (reference sequence). CDR3 residues: CASSLGGGPREQYF. The CDR3 DNA reads as TGTGCCAGCAGCTTAGGTGGGGGGCCCAGGGAGCAGTACTTC.

The CDR3 protein is CATSRGTQVPQPQHF. The CDR3 DNA sequence: TGTGCCACCAGCAGAGGGACGCAGGTCCCTCAGCCCCAGCATTTT. This sequence joins TRBV15 and TRBJ1-5; the D is unclear. Germline CDR1 reads LNHNV; CDR2 reads YYDKDF (reference sequence). This CDR3 has 15 amino acids. V lost 1 base and J lost 6, with 13 bases in between. The complete variable domain, with remaining parts taken from reference TRBV15 and TRBJ1-5, reads DAMVIQNPRYQVTQFGKPVTLSCSQTLNHNVMYWYQQKSSQAPKLLFHYYDKDFNNEADTPDNFQSRRPNTSFCFLDIRSPGLGDTAMYLCATSRGTQVPQPQHFGDGTRLSIL.

The chain employs TRBV27 and TRBJ2-7, with a possible D match to TRBD1 (5 bases). Germline assignment: CDR1 MNHEY and CDR2 SMNVEV (reference sequence). V was clipped by 0 bases and J by 2 bases, with 14 bases between them. The CDR3 extends over 16 amino acids. CDR3 sequence (DNA): TGTGCCAGCAGTTTATCGTTTCGGGCAGGGCCCTACGAGCAGTACTTC. Translation: CASSLSFRAGPYEQYF.

The chain links TRBV28 to TRBJ2-5; 8 bases map to TRBD2. The V gene end was trimmed by 6 bases and the J gene end by 1 base; junction bases not matched to a gene: 7. This CDR3 spans 15 amino acids. Germline V gene lookup returns CDR1 MDHEN and CDR2 SYDVKM. The DNA of the CDR3 is TGTGCCAGCAGAACTCTAGCGGGTTTCCAAGAGACCCAGTACTTC. Protein product: CASRTLAGFQETQYF.

V is TRBV7-2 and J is TRBJ2-4; D gene ambiguous. Germline-derived CDR1 and CDR2 are SGHTA and FQGNSA. This CDR3 contains 18 residues. Between the trimmed V and J ends, which lost 5 bases and 2 bases, there was a span of 22 bases. As DNA, the CDR3 is TGTGCCAGCAGCCCAACCGTAACCCCCATGCAGACCAAAAACATTCAGTACTTC. This gives the protein CASSPTVTPMQTKNIQYF.

CDR3 sequence: CASSSGRYNEQFF. CDR3 nucleotides: TGTGCCAGCAGCTCGGGGAGATACAATGAGCAGTTCTTC. The chain joins TRBV7-9 to TRBJ2-1, with D maybe TRBD2 (5 bases). The CDR3 length is 13 residues. Trimming cost V 4 bases and J 4 bases, with 8 bases left between them. The germline CDR1 and CDR2 sequences are SEHNR and FQNEAQ (reference sequence).

This clone was observed a handful of times. The chain couples TRBV9 to TRBJ2-2, with 8 bases lining up with TRBD1. V was pared by 3 bases and J by 5 bases, with 6 bases of the junction left unmatched. The CDR3 is 15 residues long. Germline-derived CDR1 and CDR2 are SGDLS and YYNGEE. The CDR3: CASSALTGETGELFF. Here the CDR3 DNA reads TGTGCCAGCAGCGCCCTGACAGGGGAAACCGGGGAGCTGTTTTTT. The full variable domain, with the rest looked up from reference TRBV9 and TRBJ2-2, is DSGVTQTPKHLITATGQRVTLRCSPRSGDLSVYWYQQSLDQGLQFLIQYYNGEERAKGNILERFSAQQFPDLHSELNLSSLELGDSALYFCASSALTGETGELFFGEGSRLTVL.

The V call is TRBV6-1, the J call TRBJ1-1; no firm D call. The CDR3 totals 12 residues. V lost 6 bases, J lost 2 bases, and 7 bases lay in between. Germline values: CDR1 MNHNS, CDR2 SASEGT. This CDR3 reads CASSVLNTEAFF. DNA of the CDR3: TGTGCCAGCAGCGTTCTTAACACTGAAGCTTTCTTT.

The chain couples TRBV5-5 to TRBJ1-5, with TRBD1 identical over 7 bases. This CDR3 has 18 residues. V dropped 4 bases and J dropped 4; count of bases not matched to a gene: 17. Germline loops: CDR1 SGHKS, CDR2 YYEKEE (reference sequence). The CDR3, as DNA: TGTGCCAGCAGCCCCATACCCCCGACAGGGCGGCCTAATCAGCCCCAGCATTTT. The encoded protein is CASSPIPPTGRPNQPQHF.

V gene TRBV28 combines with J gene TRBJ1-5; D uncertain. Germline CDR1 reads MDHEN; CDR2 reads SYDVKM. V was shortened by 7 bases and J by 7 bases, with 8 bases between the two germline ends. CDR3 length: 11 amino acids. The CDR3 nucleotides are TGTGCCAGCAAGAAGGAGCAGCCCCAGCATTTT. It codes for CASKKEQPQHF.

The V and J genes are TRBV18 and TRBJ1-1; D remains unclear. Trimming took 2 bases from V and 0 from J, leaving 7 bases between them. This CDR3 has 14 amino acids. Looked up from germline, CDR1 is KGHSH and CDR2 is LQKENI. The CDR3 DNA reads TGTGCCAGCTCACCAAGTCGTCTGAACACTGAAGCTTTCTTT. This encodes CASSPSRLNTEAFF.

This chain links TRBV6-1 with TRBJ1-4, with D hard to call. Trimming left V 6 bases short and J 4 bases short, with 9 bases between. The CDR3 runs to 13 residues. Germline V CDR1 and CDR2: MNHNS, SASEGT. The CDR3: CASRTHLNEKLFF. CDR3 DNA sequence: TGTGCCAGCAGGACCCATCTTAATGAAAAACTGTTTTTT.

The J gene is TRBJ2-7, the V gene TRBV27; 8 bases are shared with TRBD2. The V and J ends lost 5 bases and 2 bases, in that order; junction bases with no gene match: 20. The CDR3 loop spans 19 amino acids. Germline V gives CDR1 MNHEY, CDR2 SMNVEV (reference sequence). CDR3 loop: CASSTHLYNPGLGTYEQYF. The CDR3 DNA reads TGTGCCAGCAGTACCCATTTATACAATCCGGGACTAGGAACCTACGAGCAGTACTTC.

The rearrangement uses TRBV28 and TRBJ1-2; no definite D call. CDR1 MDHEN and CDR2 SYDVKM come from the germline V gene. V shed 2 bases and J shed 8 bases, with 15 bases lying between them. The CDR3 contains 14 residues. In nucleotides, the CDR3 is TGTGCCAGCAGTTTAGGTCAGCAGAGGTCGGGCTACACCTTC. Encoded protein: CASSLGQQRSGYTF.

The chain combines TRBV6-6 with TRBJ1-2; D unresolved. The CDR3 contains 15 residues. Trimming removed 8 bases at V and 0 bases at J, with 16 bases between. In germline, CDR1 is MNHNY, CDR2 SVGAGI (reference sequence). DNA of the CDR3: TGTGCCAGCGGGAGTATCCTAAATGCTAACTATGGCTACACCTTC. Residues: CASGSILNANYGYTF.

This chain joins TRBV2 and TRBJ2-7, with TRBD1 matching 8 bases. V lost 6 bases, J lost 5 bases, and 6 bases stayed unmatched. Germline CDR1 reads SNHLY; CDR2 reads FYNNEI. This CDR3 is built from 13 residues. For the CDR3, the DNA is TGTGCCAGCAGCTCCGGGACAGGAAACGAGCAGTACTTC. The encoded protein is CASSSGTGNEQYF. Complete variable domain (other parts from reference TRBV2 and TRBJ2-7): EPEVTQTPSHQVTQMGQEVILRCVPISNHLYFYWYRQILGQKVEFLVSFYNNEISEKSEIFDDQFSVERPDGSNFTLKIRSTKLEDSAMYFCASSSGTGNEQYFGPGTRLTVT.

This clone was found a few times. This CDR3 is CASSPGGYEQYF. Here the CDR3 DNA reads TGCGCCAGCAGCCCGGGGGGCTACGAGCAGTACTTC. The gene calls are TRBV5-1 and TRBJ2-7; TRBD2 aligns across 7 bases. The CDR3 spans 12 residues. The trim removed 4 bases at V and 3 bases at J, leaving 1 base unmatched. The germline CDR1 and CDR2 sequences are SGHRS and YFSETQ.

This rearrangement joins TRBV4-2 to TRBJ2-5; D uncertain. V lost 0 bases, J lost 2 bases, and 10 bases lay in between. The CDR3 sequence is 15 residues long. Germline CDR1 and CDR2: LGHNA and YNFKEQ. In DNA, the CDR3 is TGTGCCAGCAGCCAAGATGAAGGCGGACAAGAGACCCAGTACTTC. Its protein is CASSQDEGGQETQYF.

V is TRBV7-9 and J is TRBJ1-1; D is perhaps TRBD1 (5 bases). The V gene's germline CDR1 is SEHNR and CDR2 FQNEAQ (reference sequence). The CDR3 has 14 residues. Trimming took off 1 base at V and 7 bases at J, with 13 bases between the two ends. DNA for the CDR3: TGTGCCAGCAGCTTAGGGACGGGGGACCGTGAAGCTTTCTTT. It specifies CASSLGTGDREAFF.

The chain uses TRBV20-1 and TRBJ2-7; 7 bases line up with TRBD1. Trimming at V came to 6 bases and at J to 3 bases, leaving 2 bases not matched to a gene. Germline V CDR1 and CDR2: DFQATT, SNEGSKA (reference sequence). This CDR3 spans 11 amino acids. The CDR3 DNA sequence: TGCAGTGCCAGACAGGGCTACGAGCAGTACTTC. This translates into CSARQGYEQYF.

J is TRBJ2-3 and V is TRBV6-5; 8 bases line up with TRBD2. After removal of 0 bases from V and 4 bases from J, the junction contained 6 bases not matched to a gene. Germline V gives CDR1 MNHEY, CDR2 SVGAGI. The CDR3 is 16 amino acids. CDR3 DNA sequence: TGTGCCAGCAGTTACTCAGGCGGGAGGAGTTCAGATACGCAGTATTTT. Translating it yields CASSYSGGRSSDTQYF.